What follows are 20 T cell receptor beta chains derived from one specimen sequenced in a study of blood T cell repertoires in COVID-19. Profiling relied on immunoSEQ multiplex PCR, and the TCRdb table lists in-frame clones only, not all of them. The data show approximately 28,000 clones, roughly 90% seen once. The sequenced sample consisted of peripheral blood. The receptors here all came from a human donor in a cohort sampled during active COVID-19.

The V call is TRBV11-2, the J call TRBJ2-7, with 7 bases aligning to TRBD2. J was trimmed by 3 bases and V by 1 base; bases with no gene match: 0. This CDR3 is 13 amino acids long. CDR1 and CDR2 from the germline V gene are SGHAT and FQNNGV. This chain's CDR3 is CASSLGEGYEQYF. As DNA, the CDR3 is TGTGCCAGCAGCTTAGGGGAGGGCTACGAGCAGTACTTC.

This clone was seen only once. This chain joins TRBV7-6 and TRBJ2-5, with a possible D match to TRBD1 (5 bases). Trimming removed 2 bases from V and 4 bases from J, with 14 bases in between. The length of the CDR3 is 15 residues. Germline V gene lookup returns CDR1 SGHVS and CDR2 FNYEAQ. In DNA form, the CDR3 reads TGTGCCAGCAGCTTATATGCAGGGCGGTCAGAGACCCAGTACTTC. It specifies CASSLYAGRSETQYF.

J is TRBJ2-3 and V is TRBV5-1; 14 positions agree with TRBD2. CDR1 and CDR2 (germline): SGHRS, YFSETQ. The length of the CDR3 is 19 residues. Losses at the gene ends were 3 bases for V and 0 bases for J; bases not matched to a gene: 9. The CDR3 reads CASSSGLAGGSYSTDTQYF. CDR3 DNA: TGCGCCAGCAGCTCCGGACTAGCGGGGGGCTCATATAGCACAGATACGCAGTATTTT.

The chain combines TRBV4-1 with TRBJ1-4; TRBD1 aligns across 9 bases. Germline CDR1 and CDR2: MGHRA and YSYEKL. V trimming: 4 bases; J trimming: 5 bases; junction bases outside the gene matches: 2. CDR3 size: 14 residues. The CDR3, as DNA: TGCGCCAGCAGCCCGACAGGGGGAAATGAAAAACTGTTTTTT. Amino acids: CASSPTGGNEKLFF.

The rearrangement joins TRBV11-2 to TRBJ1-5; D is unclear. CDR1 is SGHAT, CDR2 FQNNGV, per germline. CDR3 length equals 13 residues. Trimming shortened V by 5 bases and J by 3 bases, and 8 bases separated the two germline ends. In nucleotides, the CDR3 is TGTGCCAGCAGCAGCTACGCCAATCAGCCCCAGCATTTT. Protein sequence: CASSSYANQPQHF.

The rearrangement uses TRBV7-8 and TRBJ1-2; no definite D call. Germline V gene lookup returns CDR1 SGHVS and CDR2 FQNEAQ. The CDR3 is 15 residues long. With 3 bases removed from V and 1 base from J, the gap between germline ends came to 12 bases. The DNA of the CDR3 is TGTGCCAGCAGCTTCCGACATAACGTTAACTATGGCTACACCTTC. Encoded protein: CASSFRHNVNYGYTF.

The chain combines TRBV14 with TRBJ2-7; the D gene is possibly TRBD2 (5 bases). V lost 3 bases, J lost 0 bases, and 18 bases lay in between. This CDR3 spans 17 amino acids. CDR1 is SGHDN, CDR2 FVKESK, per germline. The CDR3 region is CASSQPEAGTSSYEQYF. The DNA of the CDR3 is TGTGCCAGCAGCCAGCCGGAGGCGGGCACTAGCTCCTACGAGCAGTACTTC.

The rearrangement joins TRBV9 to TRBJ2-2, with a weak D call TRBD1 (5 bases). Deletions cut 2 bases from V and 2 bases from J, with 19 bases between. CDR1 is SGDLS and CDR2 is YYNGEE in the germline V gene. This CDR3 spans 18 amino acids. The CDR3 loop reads CASSVGVSGAPNTGELFF. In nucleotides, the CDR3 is TGTGCCAGCAGCGTGGGTGTATCTGGGGCCCCTAACACCGGGGAGCTGTTTTTT.

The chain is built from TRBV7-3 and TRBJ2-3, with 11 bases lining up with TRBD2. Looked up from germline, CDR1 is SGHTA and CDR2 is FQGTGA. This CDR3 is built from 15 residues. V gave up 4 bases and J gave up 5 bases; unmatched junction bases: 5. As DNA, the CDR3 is TGTGCCAGCAGCTCTAGCGGGGGGCCGGGAGATACGCAGTATTTT. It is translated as CASSSSGGPGDTQYF.

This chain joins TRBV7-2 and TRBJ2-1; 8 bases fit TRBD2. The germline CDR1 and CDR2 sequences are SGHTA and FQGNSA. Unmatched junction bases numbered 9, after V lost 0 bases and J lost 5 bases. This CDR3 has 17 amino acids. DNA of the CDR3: TGTGCCAGCAGCTTAGCGGCTAGCGGGCTGATTGACAATGAGCAGTTCTTC. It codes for CASSLAASGLIDNEQFF.

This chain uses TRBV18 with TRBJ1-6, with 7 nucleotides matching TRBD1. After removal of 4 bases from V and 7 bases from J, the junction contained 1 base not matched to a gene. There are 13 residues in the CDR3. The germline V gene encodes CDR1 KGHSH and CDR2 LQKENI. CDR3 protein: CASSQGQNSPLHF. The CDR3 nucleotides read TGTGCCAGCTCACAGGGACAGAATTCACCCCTCCACTTT.

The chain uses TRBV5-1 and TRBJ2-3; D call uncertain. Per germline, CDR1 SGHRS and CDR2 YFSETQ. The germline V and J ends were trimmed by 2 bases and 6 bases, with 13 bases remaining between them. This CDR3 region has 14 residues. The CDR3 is CASSLDPSGDTQYF. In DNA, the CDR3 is TGCGCCAGCAGCTTAGATCCTAGTGGGGATACGCAGTATTTT.

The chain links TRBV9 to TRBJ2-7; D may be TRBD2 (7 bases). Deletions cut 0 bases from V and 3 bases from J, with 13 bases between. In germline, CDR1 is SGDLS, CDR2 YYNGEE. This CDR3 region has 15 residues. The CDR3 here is CASSVDEGGFYEQYF. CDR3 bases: TGTGCCAGCAGCGTAGATGAGGGGGGGTTCTACGAGCAGTACTTC.

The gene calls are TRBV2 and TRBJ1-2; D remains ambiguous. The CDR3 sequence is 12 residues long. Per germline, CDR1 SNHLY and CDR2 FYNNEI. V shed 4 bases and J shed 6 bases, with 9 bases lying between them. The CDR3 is CASSVSGDGYTF. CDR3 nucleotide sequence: TGTGCCAGCAGTGTAAGCGGAGATGGCTACACCTTC.

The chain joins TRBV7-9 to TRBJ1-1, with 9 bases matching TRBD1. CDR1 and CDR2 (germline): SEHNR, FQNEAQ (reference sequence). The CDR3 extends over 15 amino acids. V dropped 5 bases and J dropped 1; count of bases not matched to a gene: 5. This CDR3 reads CASSKRTGANTEAFF. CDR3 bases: TGTGCCAGCAGCAAAAGGACAGGGGCGAACACTGAAGCTTTCTTT.

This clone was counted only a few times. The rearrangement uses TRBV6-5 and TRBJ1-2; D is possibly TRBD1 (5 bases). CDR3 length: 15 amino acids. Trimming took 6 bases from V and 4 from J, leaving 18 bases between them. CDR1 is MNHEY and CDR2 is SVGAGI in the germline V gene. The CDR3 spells CASRDHPQDFYGYTF. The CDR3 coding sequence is TGTGCCAGCAGGGACCACCCACAGGATTTCTATGGCTACACCTTC.

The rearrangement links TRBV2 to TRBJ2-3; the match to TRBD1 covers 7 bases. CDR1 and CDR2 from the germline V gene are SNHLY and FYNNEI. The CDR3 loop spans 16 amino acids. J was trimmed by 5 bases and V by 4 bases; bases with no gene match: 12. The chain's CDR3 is CASSVPTDRAGDTQYF. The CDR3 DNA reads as TGTGCCAGCAGTGTCCCAACCGACAGGGCGGGAGATACGCAGTATTTT.

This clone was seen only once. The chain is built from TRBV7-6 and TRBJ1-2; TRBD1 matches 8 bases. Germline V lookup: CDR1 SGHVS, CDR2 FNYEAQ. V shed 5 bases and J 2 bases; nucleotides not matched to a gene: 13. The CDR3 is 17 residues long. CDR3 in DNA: TGTGCCAGCAGCCCTAGGTGGGGGGACAGGATAAACTATGGCTACACCTTC. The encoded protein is CASSPRWGDRINYGYTF.

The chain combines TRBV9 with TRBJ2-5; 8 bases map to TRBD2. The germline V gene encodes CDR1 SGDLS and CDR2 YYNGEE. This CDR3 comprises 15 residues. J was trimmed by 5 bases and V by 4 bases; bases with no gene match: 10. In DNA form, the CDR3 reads TGTGCCAGCAGCTATCCGGGAGGGGTGGGGGAGACCCAGTACTTC. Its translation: CASSYPGGVGETQYF.

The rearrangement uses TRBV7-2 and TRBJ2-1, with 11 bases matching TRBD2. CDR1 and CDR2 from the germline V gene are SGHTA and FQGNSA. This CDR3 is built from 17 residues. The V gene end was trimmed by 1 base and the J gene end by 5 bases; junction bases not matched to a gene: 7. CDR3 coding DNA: TGTGCCAGCAGCTTAGTGTTGAGTAGCGGGGGGGACAATGAGCAGTTCTTC. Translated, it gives CASSLVLSSGGDNEQFF.